This TCR beta chain was sequenced during a study of shared clonotypes between healthy human individuals. This table comes from immunoSEQ multiplex PCR, and its TCRdb copy is limited to in-frame clones, with some not included. In the table there are some 1.5 million clones, 95% to 99% of which are singletons. CD4+ cells underwent separation, giving CD45RA+ naive and CD45RA-negative memory subsets. The CDR3 has 17 residues. Germline V gene sequence: CDR1 SGHTS, CDR2 YDEGEE. The J segment lost 4 bases and the V segment lost 0 bases, leaving 7 bases of the junction unmatched. This clone was picked up one time.

The receptor's source is a young man in good health. Sample: naive CD4+ T cells sorted from blood. Subset described: CD45RA+ positively selected. The V and J genes are TRBV5-8 and TRBJ2-1, with 10 bases aligning to TRBD2. The CDR3 protein is CASSLASGRGAYNEQFF. Written as DNA, the CDR3 is TGTGCCAGCAGCTTGGCTAGCGGGAGAGGGGCATACAATGAGCAGTTCTTC. Full variable domain (rest looked up from reference TRBV5-8 and TRBJ2-1): EAGVTQSPTHLIKTRGQQATLRCSPISGHTSVYWYQQALGLGLQFLLWYDEGEERNRGNFPPRFSGRQFPNYSSELNVNALELEDSALYLCASSLASGRGAYNEQFFGPGTRLTVL.